The 19 T cell receptor beta chains below were found in one sample sequenced in a study of cytomegalovirus exposure and HLA in healthy donors. The assay was immunoSEQ multiplex PCR, and TCRdb's table has in-frame clones only and misses some. Of approximately 99,000 clones listed, around 95% were seen once; the top ten hold 0.67%. The sample comprised PBMCs. The receptor set was obtained from a woman between 18 and 29 years old in good health and CMV-seronegative.

The CDR3 nucleotides read TGTGCCAGCAGCGAGGGGGACACTGAAGCTTTCTTT. This encodes CASSEGDTEAFF. The chain links TRBV7-8 to TRBJ1-1; TRBD1 might be the D (6 bases). Germline V gene data show CDR1 as SGHVS and CDR2 as FQNEAQ. V lost 5 bases, J lost 3 bases, and 7 bases lay in between. CDR3 length: 12 amino acids.

V usage is TRBV7-8 and J usage is TRBJ2-7, with D uncertain. The CDR3 runs 11 residues. The germline V gene encodes CDR1 SGHVS and CDR2 FQNEAQ. Trimming shortened V by 10 bases and J by 4 bases, and 11 bases separated the two germline ends. DNA of the CDR3: TGTGCCACCGAATCCGGGTACGAGCAGTACTTC. Its protein product is CATESGYEQYF.

The J gene is TRBJ2-1, the V gene TRBV5-6; D perhaps matches TRBD2 (6 bases). Trimming cost V 4 bases and J 4 bases, with 9 bases left between them. There are 13 residues in the CDR3. Germline values: CDR1 SGHDT, CDR2 YYEEEE. CDR3 nucleotides: TGTGCCAGCAGCGGCGGGATTTACAATGAGCAGTTCTTC. It is translated as CASSGGIYNEQFF.

The V gene is TRBV25-1, the J gene TRBJ1-2; weak D call: TRBD1 (6 bases). Germline loops: CDR1 MGHDK, CDR2 SYGVNS. The V gene lost 6 bases and the J gene lost 3 bases, with 11 bases spanning the gap. CDR3 length: 13 amino acids. This CDR3 reads CASSQGLHYGYTF. CDR3 nucleotides: TGTGCCAGCAGCCAGGGGTTGCACTATGGCTACACCTTC.

This clone was seen a few times. This sequence joins TRBV12-5 and TRBJ1-3; 7 positions agree with TRBD1. Germline V gene sequence: CDR1 LGHNT, CDR2 FRNRAP. The CDR3 is 14 amino acids. The V segment lost 6 bases and the J segment 2 bases; nucleotides outside the gene matches: 4. CDR3 DNA: TGTGCTAGTGGAGGGGGACAGCCTGGAAACACCATATATTTT. Translated, it gives CASGGGQPGNTIYF.

V gene TRBV6-4 combines with J gene TRBJ1-1; 10 nucleotides line up with TRBD1. V shed 7 bases, J shed 10 bases, and the junction held 18 bases outside the gene matches. This CDR3 has 16 amino acids. Germline V gives CDR1 MRHNA, CDR2 SNTAGT. The CDR3 protein is CASKPEPGQGISAAFF. The CDR3, as DNA: TGTGCCAGCAAGCCGGAACCGGGACAGGGGATTTCTGCAGCTTTCTTT.

The chain combines TRBV7-8 with TRBJ2-2; no reliable D call. Trimming left V 0 bases short and J 4 bases short, with 6 bases between. Germline lookup yields CDR1 SGHVS and CDR2 FQNEAQ. The CDR3 covers 14 residues. This CDR3 reads CASSLALSTGELFF. CDR3 coding DNA: TGTGCCAGCAGCTTAGCGCTCAGCACCGGGGAGCTGTTTTTT.

V usage is TRBV7-3 and J usage is TRBJ2-3; 7 bases are shared with TRBD1. The V segment lost 4 bases and the J segment 6 bases; nucleotides outside the gene matches: 19. Germline V gives CDR1 SGHTA, CDR2 FQGTGA. There are 18 residues in the CDR3. CDR3: CASSSAPITRDSSDTQYF. In DNA form, the CDR3 reads TGTGCCAGCAGCTCCGCGCCGATTACTCGGGACAGTTCCGATACGCAGTATTTT. The full variable domain, completed using reference TRBV7-3 and TRBJ2-3, is GAGVSQTPSNKVTEKGKYVELRCDPISGHTALYWYRQSLGQGPEFLIYFQGTGAADDSGLPNDRFFAVRPEGSVSTLKIQRTERGDSAVYLCASSSAPITRDSSDTQYFGPGTRLTVL.

V and J are TRBV6-4 and TRBJ2-7, with a weak D call TRBD1 (7 bases). The CDR3 is 17 residues long. The germline CDR1 and CDR2 sequences are MRHNA and SNTAGT. V lost 4 bases, J lost 1 base, and 20 bases lay in between. Here the CDR3 DNA reads TGTGCCAGCAGTGGACTAGGGACAGCACAACTATCCTACGAGCAGTACTTC. Translating it yields CASSGLGTAQLSYEQYF.

This chain joins TRBV29-1 and TRBJ1-1; D might be TRBD1 (5 bases). The V gene's germline CDR1 is SQVTM and CDR2 ANQGSEA. V lost 6 bases to trimming and J lost 3 bases, with 14 bases between them. The CDR3 spans 13 residues. The CDR3: CSVRGWEDTEAFF. The CDR3 bases are TGCAGCGTGAGGGGATGGGAGGACACTGAAGCTTTCTTT.

This chain connects TRBV19 to TRBJ2-7, with 7 bases lining up with TRBD1. The trim removed 7 bases at V and 2 bases at J, leaving 5 bases unmatched. Germline V gene data show CDR1 as LNHDA and CDR2 as SQIVND (reference sequence). This CDR3 region has 13 residues. The CDR3, as DNA: TGTGCCAGTACCGACAGGGCACCCTACGAGCAGTACTTC. Translating it yields CASTDRAPYEQYF.

This rearrangement joins TRBV6-5 to TRBJ1-1; TRBD1 is a possible D gene (5 bases). There are 16 residues in the CDR3. The V and J ends lost 2 bases and 1 base respectively, with 14 bases between them. Germline CDR1 reads MNHEY; CDR2 reads SVGAGI. CDR3 nucleotides: TGTGCCAGCAGTTACCGACTAGTTGGGGCGAACACTGAAGCTTTCTTT. It specifies CASSYRLVGANTEAFF.

The rearrangement joins TRBV7-2 to TRBJ2-7, with D unclear. V lost 5 bases to trimming and J lost 3 bases, with 8 bases between them. Germline lookup yields CDR1 SGHTA and CDR2 FQGNSA. The CDR3 is 12 amino acids. The CDR3 DNA is TGTGCCAGCAGCCTTTTAAACTACGAGCAGTACTTC. Translation gives CASSLLNYEQYF.

The chain combines TRBV7-9 with TRBJ2-1, with 13 positions matching TRBD2. This CDR3 comprises 18 residues. V was pared by 5 bases and J by 4 bases, with 11 bases of the junction left unmatched. CDR1 is SEHNR and CDR2 is FQNEAQ in the germline V gene (reference sequence). Here the CDR3 DNA reads TGTGCCAGCAGCCCCACTCTCCAGACTAGCGGGGGGTACAATGAGCAGTTCTTC. It yields the protein CASSPTLQTSGGYNEQFF.

The chain links TRBV7-9 to TRBJ2-1, with D possibly being TRBD1 (5 bases). Per the germline V gene, CDR1 is SEHNR and CDR2 is FQNEAQ (reference sequence). The CDR3 covers 15 residues. Trimming removed 5 bases at V and 0 bases at J, with 11 bases between. CDR3 residues: CASSLRQSSYNEQFF. The CDR3, as DNA: TGTGCCAGCAGCCTTCGACAGAGCTCCTACAATGAGCAGTTCTTC. The entire variable domain, with the rest obtained from reference TRBV7-9 and TRBJ2-1, is as follows: DTGVSQNPRHKITKRGQNVTFRCDPISEHNRLYWYRQTLGQGPEFLTYFQNEAQLEKSRLLSDRFSAERPKGSFSTLEIQRTEQGDSAMYLCASSLRQSSYNEQFFGPGTRLTVL.

As DNA, the CDR3 is TGTGCCAGCACCGATCATCGGGGGACAGATAATCAGCCCCAGCATTTT. Amino acids: CASTDHRGTDNQPQHF. This chain connects TRBV5-8 to TRBJ1-5; 7 bases fit TRBD1. The CDR3 loop spans 16 amino acids. V shed 6 bases and J 4 bases; nucleotides not matched to a gene: 13. Germline loops: CDR1 SGHTS, CDR2 YDEGEE. Based on the CDR3 plus reference TRBV5-8 and TRBJ1-5, the full variable domain is EAGVTQSPTHLIKTRGQQATLRCSPISGHTSVYWYQQALGLGLQFLLWYDEGEERNRGNFPPRFSGRQFPNYSSELNVNALELEDSALYLCASTDHRGTDNQPQHFGDGTRLSIL.

This rearrangement joins TRBV6-5 to TRBJ2-1, with 7 bases fitting TRBD2. With V trimmed by 8 bases and J by 9 bases, 7 bases remained unmatched. The CDR3 extends over 12 amino acids. Germline V CDR1 and CDR2: MNHEY, SVGAGI. CDR3 loop: CASGLGVGEQFF. The CDR3 DNA follows: TGTGCCAGCGGACTAGGGGTGGGTGAGCAGTTCTTC.

The chain recombines TRBV6-1 with TRBJ2-5; TRBD2 aligns across 9 bases. Germline CDR1 is MNHNS and CDR2 is SASEGT. V lost 7 bases, J lost 5 bases, and 11 bases stayed unmatched. CDR3 length equals 15 residues. CDR3 nucleotides: TGTGCCAGCAAGGGGTCGCGGGGGGGCACGGAGACCCAGTACTTC. It specifies CASKGSRGGTETQYF.

The rearrangement uses TRBV28 and TRBJ2-6, with D hard to call. Trimming pared 3 bases from V and 2 bases from J, leaving 8 bases between. The germline V gene has CDR1 MDHEN and CDR2 SYDVKM. The CDR3 is 15 residues long. CDR3 DNA sequence: TGTGCCAGCAGTTTTTCGGGTGCTGGGGCCAACGTCCTGACTTTC. It translates to CASSFSGAGANVLTF. Supplemented by reference TRBV28 and TRBJ2-6, the full variable domain reads DVKVTQSSRYLVKRTGEKVFLECVQDMDHENMFWYRQDPGLGLRLIYFSYDVKMKEKGDIPEGYSVSREKKERFSLILESASTNQTSMYLCASSFSGAGANVLTFGAGSRLTVL.